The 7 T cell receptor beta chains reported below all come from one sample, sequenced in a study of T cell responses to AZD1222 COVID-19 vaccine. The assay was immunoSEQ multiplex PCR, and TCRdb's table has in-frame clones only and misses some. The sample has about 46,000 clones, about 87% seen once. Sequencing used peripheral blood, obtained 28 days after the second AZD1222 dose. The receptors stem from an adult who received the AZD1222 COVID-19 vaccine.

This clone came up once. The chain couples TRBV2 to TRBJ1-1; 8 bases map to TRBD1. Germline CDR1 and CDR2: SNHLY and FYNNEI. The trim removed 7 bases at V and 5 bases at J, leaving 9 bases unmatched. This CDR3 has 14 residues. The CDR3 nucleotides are TGTGCCAGCAACTGGGACAGGTGGGGAACTGAAGCTTTCTTT. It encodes CASNWDRWGTEAFF.

CDR3 in amino acids: CAWSVRAGSTDTQYF. The DNA of the CDR3 is TGTGCCTGGAGTGTAAGAGCGGGGAGCACAGATACGCAGTATTTT. The chain employs TRBV30 and TRBJ2-3; TRBD2 matches at 7 bases. From germline, CDR1 is GTSNPN and CDR2 SVGIG (reference sequence). The CDR3 length is 15 residues. Trimming at V came to 0 bases and at J to 0 bases, leaving 3 bases not matched to a gene.

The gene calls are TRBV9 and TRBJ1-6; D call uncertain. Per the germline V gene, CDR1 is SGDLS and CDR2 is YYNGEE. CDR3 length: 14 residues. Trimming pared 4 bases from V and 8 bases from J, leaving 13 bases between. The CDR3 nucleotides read TGTGCCAGCAGCCCTGACATGCAGCATTCACCCCTCCACTTT. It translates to CASSPDMQHSPLHF. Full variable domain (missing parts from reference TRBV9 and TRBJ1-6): DSGVTQTPKHLITATGQRVTLRCSPRSGDLSVYWYQQSLDQGLQFLIQYYNGEERAKGNILERFSAQQFPDLHSELNLSSLELGDSALYFCASSPDMQHSPLHFGNGTRLTVT.

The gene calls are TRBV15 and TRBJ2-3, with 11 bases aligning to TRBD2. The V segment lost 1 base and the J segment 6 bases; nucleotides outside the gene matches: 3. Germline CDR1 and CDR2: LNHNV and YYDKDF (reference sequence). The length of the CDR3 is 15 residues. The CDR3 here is CATSRVAGGPDTQYF. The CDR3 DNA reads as TGTGCCACCAGCAGAGTAGCGGGAGGGCCGGATACGCAGTATTTT.

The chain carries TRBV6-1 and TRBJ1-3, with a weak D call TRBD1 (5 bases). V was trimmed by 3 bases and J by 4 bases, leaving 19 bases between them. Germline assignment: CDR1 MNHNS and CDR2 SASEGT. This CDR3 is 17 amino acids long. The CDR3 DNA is TGTGCCAGCAGTGACCGCCATGAAGGGGTGGGGGGAAACACCATATATTTT. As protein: CASSDRHEGVGGNTIYF.

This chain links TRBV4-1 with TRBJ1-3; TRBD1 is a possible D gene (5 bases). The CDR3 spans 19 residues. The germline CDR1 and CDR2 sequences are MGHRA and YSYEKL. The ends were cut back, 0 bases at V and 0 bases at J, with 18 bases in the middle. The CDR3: CASSQDRWWQGSSGNTIYF. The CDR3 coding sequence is TGCGCCAGCAGCCAAGATCGGTGGTGGCAGGGCTCCTCTGGAAACACCATATATTTT.

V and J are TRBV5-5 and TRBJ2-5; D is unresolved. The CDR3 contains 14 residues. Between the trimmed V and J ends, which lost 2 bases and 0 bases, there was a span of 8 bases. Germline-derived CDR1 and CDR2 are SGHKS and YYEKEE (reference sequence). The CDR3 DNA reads TGTGCCAGCAGCTTAAGGGTCGACCAAGAGACCCAGTACTTC. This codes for CASSLRVDQETQYF.